This T cell receptor beta chain was recovered during a study of cytomegalovirus exposure and HLA in healthy donors. Looking at the study overall: An early release of data contained approximately 80 million unique TCRs, which came from HLA-typed donors. Membership in the Caucasian-associated ancestry cluster was found for 81% of 300 to 500 genotyped donors.

General study points: Most TCR sequences were rare, but some public TCRs occurred in many donors.

60 Vbeta and 13 Jbeta primers were used in PCR. Sequencing was performed with immunoSEQ multiplex PCR; in TCRdb, only in-frame clones are kept and a portion is missing. This sample has over 35,000 clones, with about 50% found just once. About this clone itself: Its antigen is not identified.

Trimming shortened V by 2 bases and J by 0 bases, and 11 bases separated the two germline ends. This CDR3 region has 16 residues. Germline V CDR1 and CDR2: KGHSH, LQKENI. The V call is TRBV18, the J call TRBJ2-4, with D possibly being TRBD2 (5 bases). The source of this sequence is a human donor in good health. Material for sequencing was PBMCs. CDR3 DNA sequence: TGTGCCAGCTCACCATTAACTCGGGGAGCCAAAAACATTCAGTACTTC. Translating it yields CASSPLTRGAKNIQYF.